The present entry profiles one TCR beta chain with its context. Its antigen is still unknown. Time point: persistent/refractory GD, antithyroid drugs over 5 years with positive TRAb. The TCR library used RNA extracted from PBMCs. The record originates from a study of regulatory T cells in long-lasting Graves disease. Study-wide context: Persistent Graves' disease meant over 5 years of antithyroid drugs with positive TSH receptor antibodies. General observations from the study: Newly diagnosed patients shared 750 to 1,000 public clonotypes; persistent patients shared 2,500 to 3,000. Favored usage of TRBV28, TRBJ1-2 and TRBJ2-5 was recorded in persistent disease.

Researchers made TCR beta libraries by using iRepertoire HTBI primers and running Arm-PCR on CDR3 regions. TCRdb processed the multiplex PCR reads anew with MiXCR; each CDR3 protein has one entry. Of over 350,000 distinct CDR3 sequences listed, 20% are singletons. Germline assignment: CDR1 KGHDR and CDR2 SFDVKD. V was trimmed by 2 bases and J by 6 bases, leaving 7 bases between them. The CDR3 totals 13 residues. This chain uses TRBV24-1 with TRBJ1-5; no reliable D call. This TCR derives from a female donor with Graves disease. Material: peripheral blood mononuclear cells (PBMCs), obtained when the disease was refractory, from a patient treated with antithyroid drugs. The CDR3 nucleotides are TGTGCCACCAGTGATTCCGCGGGTCAGCCCCAGCATTTT. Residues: CATSDSAGQPQHF.